The 28 T cell receptor beta chains in this list originate from one sample, sequenced in a study of CD8 T cells in ankylosing spondylitis. A single record per CDR3 protein comes from TCRdb applying MiXCR to the 5' RACE reads. The table includes over 400,000 distinct CDR3 sequences, 25% to 30% detected once. Study-wide results and caveats: Among TCR beta sequences, a motif of roughly 8 highly homologous variants appeared characteristic of ankylosing spondylitis blood.

These receptors lack a known antigen. The sample was blood, either unsorted or a sorted T cell fraction (not recorded which). These receptors originate from a male donor with ankylosing spondylitis.

The gene calls are TRBV7-2 and TRBJ2-1; 8 bases are shared with TRBD1. Trimming at V came to 0 bases and at J to 9 bases, leaving 10 bases not matched to a gene. In germline, CDR1 is SGHTA, CDR2 FQGNSA. The CDR3 loop spans 16 amino acids. CDR3 in DNA: TGTGCCAGCAGCTTAGCGGCGCCAGGGGGCATGGGTGAGCAGTTCTTC. It encodes CASSLAAPGGMGEQFF.

The chain has TRBV3-1 and TRBJ1-6; no definite D call. Per the germline V gene, CDR1 is LGHDT and CDR2 is YNNKEL (reference sequence). V shed 3 bases and J shed 7 bases, with 4 bases lying between them. The CDR3 runs 12 residues. CDR3: CASSQLNSPLHF. The CDR3 region has the DNA TGTGCCAGCAGCCAGCTCAATTCACCCCTCCACTTT.

The chain uses TRBV7-2 and TRBJ2-2; D call uncertain. V lost 2 bases and J lost 1, with 11 bases in between. The germline V gene encodes CDR1 SGHTA and CDR2 FQGNSA. This CDR3 is built from 16 residues. The chain's CDR3 is CASSLRAVRNTGELFF. The DNA of the CDR3 is TGTGCCAGCAGCTTAAGGGCCGTTCGGAACACCGGGGAGCTGTTTTTT.

J is TRBJ1-5 and V is TRBV7-8; D is undetermined. This CDR3 is built from 15 residues. V was cut by 1 base and J by 0 bases, with 7 bases left in between. Per germline, CDR1 SGHVS and CDR2 FQNEAQ. The CDR3 protein is CASSLDNFSNQPQHF. CDR3 bases: TGTGCCAGCAGCTTAGACAACTTTAGCAATCAGCCCCAGCATTTT.

This clonotype showed up just a few times. This chain joins TRBV7-2 and TRBJ2-3; the D is unclear. Germline CDR1 reads SGHTA; CDR2 reads FQGNSA. CDR3 length equals 12 residues. V was shortened by 3 bases and J by 9 bases, with 10 bases between the two germline ends. The CDR3, as DNA: TGTGCCAGCAGCTTGGAGCAGAGGACGCAGTATTTT. This encodes CASSLEQRTQYF. The whole variable domain, filled in from reference TRBV7-2 and TRBJ2-3, reads GAGVSQSPSNKVTEKGKDVELRCDPISGHTALYWYRQSLGQGLEFLIYFQGNSAPDKSGLPSDRFSAERTGGSVSTLTIQRTQQEDSAVYLCASSLEQRTQYFGPGTRLTVL.

This clonotype was observed a handful of times. The chain couples TRBV24-1 to TRBJ2-1, with TRBD2 matching over 8 bases. V shed 12 bases and J 5 bases; nucleotides not matched to a gene: 17. Germline CDR1 is KGHDR and CDR2 is SFDVKD. This CDR3 spans 16 amino acids. CDR3 DNA: TGTGCCGCAAGCGGGGGTCTAGCGGTTGGGAACAATGAGCAGTTCTTC. Its protein product is CAASGGLAVGNNEQFF.

V and J are TRBV19 and TRBJ2-3; D might be TRBD2 (5 bases). The germline V and J ends were trimmed by 9 bases and 5 bases, with 18 bases remaining between them. The CDR3 sequence is 14 residues long. Looked up from germline, CDR1 is LNHDA and CDR2 is SQIVND (reference sequence). CDR3 region: CASTRHQRQDTQYF. In DNA form, the CDR3 reads TGTGCCAGCACACGACACCAGCGGCAAGATACGCAGTATTTT.

This sequence joins TRBV5-1 and TRBJ2-3, with a tentative D call TRBD2 (5 bases). The V and J ends lost 4 bases and 0 bases respectively, with 15 bases between them. From germline, CDR1 is SGHRS and CDR2 YFSETQ. The CDR3 length is 16 residues. The CDR3 loop reads CASSPGVGSSTDTQYF. The CDR3 DNA follows: TGCGCCAGCAGCCCCGGTGTAGGGAGTAGCACAGATACGCAGTATTTT.

The chain combines TRBV20-1 with TRBJ1-4; D gene uncertain. With 3 bases removed from V and 3 bases from J, the gap between germline ends came to 8 bases. Germline CDR1 DFQATT, CDR2 SNEGSKA (reference sequence). The CDR3 runs 13 residues. CDR3 loop: CSARTRANEKLFF. The CDR3 DNA is TGCAGTGCTAGGACCCGGGCTAATGAAAAACTGTTTTTT.

Only a few counts were recorded for this clonotype. The chain couples TRBV12-3 or TRBV12-4 to TRBJ2-1; tentatively, D is TRBD2 (6 bases). Trimming removed 3 bases at V and 0 bases at J, with 12 bases between. The CDR3 covers 16 residues. In DNA form, the CDR3 reads TGTGCCAGCAGTTTTATTGCGGGGAGCTCCTACAATGAGCAGTTCTTC. Translating gives CASSFIAGSSYNEQFF.

CDR3 protein: CASQGAAEQFF. The CDR3 DNA reads as TGTGCCTCCCAGGGGGCCGCTGAGCAGTTCTTC. The chain links TRBV10-3 to TRBJ2-1, with 8 bases fitting TRBD1. Trimming at V came to 11 bases and at J to 9 bases, leaving 6 bases not matched to a gene. Per the germline V gene, CDR1 is ENHRY and CDR2 is SYGVKD. The CDR3 has 11 amino acids.

This clonotype was counted only a few times. This chain links TRBV4-2 with TRBJ1-1, with D maybe TRBD1 (6 bases). Germline CDR1 LGHNA, CDR2 YNFKEQ. V was clipped by 2 bases and J by 1 base, with 11 bases between them. CDR3 length: 15 residues. The CDR3 is CASSQQGIKNTEAFF. CDR3 in DNA: TGTGCCAGCAGCCAACAGGGGATCAAGAACACTGAAGCTTTCTTT.

The chain combines TRBV6-1 with TRBJ2-1; possible D gene TRBD2, 5 bases. The CDR3 has 15 residues. Trimming shortened V by 2 bases and J by 4 bases, and 12 bases separated the two germline ends. Germline values: CDR1 MNHNS, CDR2 SASEGT. The CDR3 sequence: CASSEQVGAYNEQFF. In DNA, the CDR3 is TGTGCCAGCAGTGAACAGGTGGGAGCTTACAATGAGCAGTTCTTC.

The genes are TRBV2 and TRBJ2-3; D is ambiguous. V was shortened by 6 bases and J by 2 bases, with 3 bases between the two germline ends. Germline-derived CDR1 and CDR2 are SNHLY and FYNNEI. The length of the CDR3 is 11 residues. The CDR3 spells CASRDTDTQYF. The CDR3 nucleotides read TGTGCCAGCAGGGACACAGATACGCAGTATTTT. The full variable domain, completed using reference TRBV2 and TRBJ2-3, is EPEVTQTPSHQVTQMGQEVILRCVPISNHLYFYWYRQILGQKVEFLVSFYNNEISEKSEIFDDQFSVERPDGSNFTLKIRSTKLEDSAMYFCASRDTDTQYFGPGTRLTVL.

In nucleotides, the CDR3 is TGTGCCAGCAGCCCTAATCTGGGTTCACCCCTCCACTTT. Amino acids: CASSPNLGSPLHF. The chain is built from TRBV7-2 and TRBJ1-6; D is unresolved. V lost 5 bases to trimming and J lost 9 bases, with 11 bases between them. Per germline, CDR1 SGHTA and CDR2 FQGNSA. CDR3 size: 13 residues.

The J gene is TRBJ2-1, the V gene TRBV11-2; 8 bases match TRBD2. This CDR3 contains 18 residues. V gave up 3 bases and J gave up 3 bases; unmatched junction bases: 13. Looked up from germline, CDR1 is SGHAT and CDR2 is FQNNGV. CDR3: CASSFRGAGAGVYNEQFF. The CDR3 coding sequence is TGTGCCAGCAGCTTCCGAGGGGCGGGAGCGGGAGTCTACAATGAGCAGTTCTTC.

There are a few counts of this clonotype. The chain employs TRBV15 and TRBJ2-3, with TRBD2 matching 8 bases. This CDR3 region has 16 residues. With V trimmed by 0 bases and J by 6 bases, 8 bases remained unmatched. Germline V lookup: CDR1 LNHNV, CDR2 YYDKDF (reference sequence). The CDR3 DNA reads as TGTGCCACCAGCAGAGAGGCGGGGGGTTTTTCGGATACGCAGTATTTT. It translates to CATSREAGGFSDTQYF.

The V gene is TRBV5-6, the J gene TRBJ2-5; the D gene is possibly TRBD1 (5 bases). Germline V gene sequence: CDR1 SGHDT, CDR2 YYEEEE. The CDR3 contains 15 residues. V lost 3 bases and J lost 4, with 16 bases in between. CDR3 loop: CASSSGDQGRETQYF. The CDR3 nucleotides are TGTGCCAGCAGCTCCGGAGATCAGGGAAGAGAGACCCAGTACTTC.

V gene TRBV7-9 combines with J gene TRBJ1-1; D perhaps matches TRBD1 (5 bases). Germline values: CDR1 SEHNR, CDR2 FQNEAQ (reference sequence). The CDR3 loop spans 15 amino acids. The V and J ends lost 2 bases and 0 bases respectively, with 10 bases between them. The DNA for the CDR3 is TGTGCCAGCAGCTTACCGGGACTGGTGAACACTGAAGCTTTCTTT. As protein: CASSLPGLVNTEAFF.

The chain has TRBV7-7 and TRBJ2-3; perhaps D is TRBD1 or TRBD2 (5 bases each). Germline CDR1 reads SSHAT; CDR2 reads FNYEAQ (reference sequence). Between the trimmed V and J ends, which lost 1 base and 3 bases, there was a span of 8 bases. The length of the CDR3 is 14 residues. The CDR3 DNA reads as TGTGCCAGCAGCTTAGGGGGGTTAACAGATACGCAGTATTTT. This encodes CASSLGGLTDTQYF.

The CDR3, as DNA: TGTGCCAGCAGCTTAGCCTTTGAGGGCTCTGGAAACACCATATATTTT. Its protein product is CASSLAFEGSGNTIYF. This chain connects TRBV7-9 to TRBJ1-3; D is unresolved. The CDR3 is 16 residues long. Trimming removed 0 bases at V and 0 bases at J, with 9 bases between. Germline V gives CDR1 SEHNR, CDR2 FQNEAQ (reference sequence).

The rearrangement uses TRBV20-1 and TRBJ2-5; 9 nucleotides match TRBD2. Germline CDR1 DFQATT, CDR2 SNEGSKA (reference sequence). The CDR3 runs to 15 residues. V gave up 4 bases and J gave up 5 bases; unmatched junction bases: 11. CDR3 sequence: CSATDSGRGEETQYF. CDR3 nucleotide sequence: TGCAGTGCTACGGATAGCGGGAGAGGAGAGGAGACCCAGTACTTC.

A few counts support this clonotype. The chain carries TRBV5-1 and TRBJ2-5; 10 bases are a match to TRBD2. The germline gives CDR1 SGHRS, CDR2 YFSETQ. The CDR3 has 17 amino acids. The junction had 10 bases not matched to a gene; V was cut back by 4 bases and J by 1 base. CDR3 residues: CASSLNVAGGTQETQYF. Here the CDR3 DNA reads TGCGCCAGCAGCCTAAATGTAGCGGGAGGAACCCAAGAGACCCAGTACTTC.

This chain connects TRBV29-1 to TRBJ2-1; no clear D gene. CDR1 is SQVTM and CDR2 is ANQGSEA in the germline V gene. This CDR3 spans 10 amino acids. Trimming left V 5 bases short and J 3 bases short, with 2 bases between. The CDR3 nucleotides are TGCAGCGTTCGCTACAATGAGCAGTTCTTC. Protein: CSVRYNEQFF.

The V and J genes are TRBV5-1 and TRBJ2-3; D remains ambiguous. The V end lost 0 bases, the J end lost 2 bases, and 7 bases lay between the germline ends. This CDR3 comprises 14 residues. Germline lookup yields CDR1 SGHRS and CDR2 YFSETQ. The CDR3 here is CASSLEANTDTQYF. The DNA of the CDR3 is TGCGCCAGCAGCTTGGAGGCGAACACAGATACGCAGTATTTT.

This chain links TRBV20-1 with TRBJ1-6; a possible D gene is TRBD1 (5 bases). Trimming cost V 1 base and J 4 bases, with 14 bases left between them. The germline V gene has CDR1 DFQATT and CDR2 SNEGSKA (reference sequence). The CDR3 covers 16 residues. This chain's CDR3 is CSARVAGILYNSPLHF. CDR3 nucleotides: TGCAGTGCTAGAGTGGCAGGGATCCTTTATAATTCACCCCTCCACTTT.

This clonotype turned up a few times. The chain links TRBV9 to TRBJ2-2; D perhaps matches TRBD1 (6 bases). The CDR3 is 17 amino acids. V gave up 1 base and J gave up 3 bases, with 16 bases separating them. Germline CDR1 is SGDLS and CDR2 is YYNGEE. CDR3 residues: CASSVLSGQGYTGELFF. The CDR3 DNA reads as TGTGCCAGCAGCGTATTGAGTGGGCAGGGGTACACCGGGGAGCTGTTTTTT.

This clonotype came up a few times. V gene TRBV20-1 combines with J gene TRBJ2-3; 7 bases are shared with TRBD1. Trimming cost V 4 bases and J 4 bases; bases outside gene matches: 8. This CDR3 has 14 amino acids. The germline gives CDR1 DFQATT, CDR2 SNEGSKA (reference sequence). The CDR3 sequence: CSATTGDGPDTQYF. The CDR3 DNA is TGCAGTGCTACCACAGGGGACGGCCCAGATACGCAGTATTTT.